The 17 T cell receptor beta chains listed next were all sequenced from one sample in a study of blood T cells in healthy people across ages. Sample-barcoded 5' priming and a J-beta primer mix drove a second PCR of 7 to 11 cycles. From the 5' RACE reads, TCRdb called clonotypes with MiXCR, one entry per CDR3 protein. The data contain 1.5 million to 2 million distinct CDR3 sequences, about 35% of them singletons. The sequenced sample consisted of blood. The receptors were gathered from a woman in her twenties or thirties in good health.

This chain links TRBV27 with TRBJ1-6; no definite D call. Trimming took off 0 bases at V and 9 bases at J, with 12 bases between the two ends. Germline V gene sequence: CDR1 MNHEY, CDR2 SMNVEV (reference sequence). The CDR3 has 15 amino acids. For the CDR3, the DNA is TGTGCCAGCAGTTTATCGCAGGTTTGGGGTTCACCCCTCCACTTT. Encoded protein: CASSLSQVWGSPLHF.

This sequence joins TRBV5-4 and TRBJ1-2, with 9 bases lining up with TRBD1. Per germline, CDR1 SGHNT and CDR2 YYREEE (reference sequence). The CDR3 has 16 amino acids. V gave up 0 bases and J gave up 2 bases; unmatched junction bases: 5. DNA for the CDR3: TGTGCCAGCAGCTTGGCATCAGGACAGGGGAACTATGGCTACACCTTC. It yields the protein CASSLASGQGNYGYTF.

The CDR3 DNA reads as TGCAGTGCCTACTTAGGACTAGCGGATTACAATGAGCAGTTCTTC. Translated: CSAYLGLADYNEQFF. The chain is built from TRBV20-1 and TRBJ2-1, with 10 bases fitting TRBD2. Germline V gives CDR1 DFQATT, CDR2 SNEGSKA (reference sequence). Trimming cost V 6 bases and J 4 bases; bases outside gene matches: 9. CDR3 length equals 15 residues.

This clonotype was recorded many times. The chain combines TRBV4-1 with TRBJ2-7; D is undetermined. The CDR3 loop spans 13 amino acids. Trimming cost V 4 bases and J 5 bases, with 12 bases left between them. CDR1 is MGHRA and CDR2 is YSYEKL in the germline V gene. In DNA, the CDR3 is TGCGCCAGCAGCCCGTCCCTGGGCCACGAGCAGTACTTC. This encodes CASSPSLGHEQYF.

Only a few counts were recorded for this clonotype. The chain combines TRBV3-1 with TRBJ2-5, with 7 bases fitting TRBD2. The end of the DNA is better explained by TRBJ2-7, so the J call may be wrong. The germline CDR1 and CDR2 sequences are LGHDT and YNNKEL (reference sequence). The length of the CDR3 is 15 residues. CDR3 loop: CASSQENLAAYEQYF. DNA of the CDR3: TGTGCCAGCAGCCAAGAAAATCTAGCGGCCTACGAGCAGTACTTC.

This clonotype was found a few times. The rearrangement links TRBV5-1 to TRBJ2-1; D is possibly TRBD1 or TRBD2 (5 bases each). Germline-derived CDR1 and CDR2 are SGHRS and YFSETQ. The CDR3 length is 16 residues. The germline V and J ends were trimmed by 0 bases and 8 bases, with 18 bases remaining between them. CDR3 in DNA: TGCGCCAGCAGCTTGGCCGTGGACCCCCGGGGCCATGAGCAGTTCTTC. This sequence encodes CASSLAVDPRGHEQFF.

This chain's CDR3 is CATSRGSGTGIQPQHF. The DNA for the CDR3 is TGTGCCACCAGCAGAGGCTCCGGGACAGGGATTCAGCCCCAGCATTTT. The V and J genes are TRBV15 and TRBJ1-5; 9 bases are a match to TRBD1. The J segment lost 6 bases and the V segment lost 1 base, leaving 7 bases of the junction unmatched. The length of the CDR3 is 16 residues. CDR1 LNHNV and CDR2 YYDKDF come from the germline V gene (reference sequence).

The chain carries TRBV7-8 and TRBJ2-7; 16 bases map to TRBD2. Per germline, CDR1 SGHVS and CDR2 FQNEAQ. The V segment lost 5 bases and the J segment 4 bases; nucleotides outside the gene matches: 17. CDR3 size: 20 residues. The CDR3 DNA reads TGTGCCAGCAGCCACCTGGGGACTAGCGGGGGGGCGATCTCCCCTTACGAGCAGTACTTC. It yields the protein CASSHLGTSGGAISPYEQYF.

This clonotype was recorded at least ten times. The V gene is TRBV4-2, the J gene TRBJ2-5; D call uncertain. Between the trimmed V and J ends, which lost 0 bases and 13 bases, there was a span of 15 bases. The germline gives CDR1 LGHNA, CDR2 YNFKEQ. This CDR3 contains 13 residues. CDR3 in DNA: TGTGCCAGCAGCCAAGATCTGGGGATTATCGTGTACTTC. This translates into CASSQDLGIIVYF.

The chain employs TRBV7-2 and TRBJ2-3; TRBD2 agrees at 7 bases. Germline V gene data show CDR1 as SGHTA and CDR2 as FQGNSA. The CDR3 covers 16 residues. J gave up 4 bases and V 2 bases, and 9 bases lay outside the gene matches. In DNA form, the CDR3 reads TGTGCCAGCAGCTTACTTGGGGGAGGGAGGTCAGATACGCAGTATTTT. Translation gives CASSLLGGGRSDTQYF.

The J gene is TRBJ2-4, the V gene TRBV28; 7 positions agree with TRBD1. With 3 bases clipped from V and 15 bases from J, the junction kept 17 bases outside the gene matches. In germline, CDR1 is MDHEN, CDR2 SYDVKM. The CDR3 sequence is 15 residues long. The chain's CDR3 is CASSLRGGSGNERYF. As DNA, the CDR3 is TGTGCCAGCAGTTTGAGAGGGGGCAGTGGGAACGAGCGGTACTTC. Full variable domain (rest looked up from reference TRBV28 and TRBJ2-4): DVKVTQSSRYLVKRTGEKVFLECVQDMDHENMFWYRQDPGLGLRLIYFSYDVKMKEKGDIPEGYSVSREKKERFSLILESASTNQTSMYLCASSLRGGSGNERYFGAGTRLSVL.

This clonotype was seen a handful of times. The chain carries TRBV9 and TRBJ2-5; perhaps TRBD2 as D (5 bases). The CDR3 length is 15 residues. The germline V and J ends were trimmed by 0 bases and 4 bases, with 13 bases remaining between them. Per the germline V gene, CDR1 is SGDLS and CDR2 is YYNGEE. The CDR3 loop reads CASSVVPDSPETQYF. The CDR3 DNA reads as TGTGCCAGCAGCGTAGTCCCGGACTCTCCAGAGACCCAGTACTTC. The entire variable domain, with the rest obtained from reference TRBV9 and TRBJ2-5, is as follows: DSGVTQTPKHLITATGQRVTLRCSPRSGDLSVYWYQQSLDQGLQFLIQYYNGEERAKGNILERFSAQQFPDLHSELNLSSLELGDSALYFCASSVVPDSPETQYFGPGTRLLVL.

This chain connects TRBV20-1 to TRBJ2-5; TRBD1 matches 7 bases. Germline CDR1 is DFQATT and CDR2 is SNEGSKA (reference sequence). This CDR3 contains 14 residues. The J segment lost 4 bases and the V segment lost 6 bases, leaving 11 bases of the junction unmatched. In nucleotides, the CDR3 is TGCAGTGCCACGAAGGGGGCTAGCCGAGAGACCCAGTACTTC. This encodes CSATKGASRETQYF.

This chain connects TRBV12-3 or TRBV12-4 to TRBJ2-3; perhaps D is TRBD1 or TRBD2 (5 bases each). The length of the CDR3 is 15 residues. Trimming left V 7 bases short and J 7 bases short, with 21 bases between. CDR3 loop: CASTLTGTMANTQYF. CDR3 DNA: TGTGCCAGCACCCTGACCGGGACGATGGCAAATACGCAGTATTTT.

V is TRBV6-1 and J is TRBJ1-2; D unclear. The CDR3 covers 12 residues. CDR1 and CDR2 (germline): MNHNS, SASEGT. The V end was cut by 3 bases, the J end by 4 bases, with 6 bases between. CDR3 coding DNA: TGTGCCAGCAGTGATGGCAGCTATGGCTACACCTTC. Its protein is CASSDGSYGYTF.

This clonotype showed up just a few times. CDR3 coding DNA: TGTGCCAGCAGTTTAAGCCTCGTGGGGCTTGGAAGGACAGCTGGGGCCAACGTCCTGACTTTC. It specifies CASSLSLVGLGRTAGANVLTF. The rearrangement uses TRBV27 and TRBJ2-6, with D tentatively TRBD1 (6 bases). Germline V CDR1 and CDR2: MNHEY, SMNVEV (reference sequence). This CDR3 is 21 amino acids long. V shed 2 bases and J shed 2 bases, with 25 bases lying between them.

This clonotype was counted between two and nine times. The chain carries TRBV28 and TRBJ2-1; no definite D call. The length of the CDR3 is 12 residues. V was clipped by 5 bases and J by 10 bases, with 12 bases between them. Germline CDR1 MDHEN, CDR2 SYDVKM. CDR3 loop: CASSTSRREQFF. The CDR3 DNA reads as TGTGCCAGCAGTACCTCCCGCCGGGAGCAGTTCTTC.